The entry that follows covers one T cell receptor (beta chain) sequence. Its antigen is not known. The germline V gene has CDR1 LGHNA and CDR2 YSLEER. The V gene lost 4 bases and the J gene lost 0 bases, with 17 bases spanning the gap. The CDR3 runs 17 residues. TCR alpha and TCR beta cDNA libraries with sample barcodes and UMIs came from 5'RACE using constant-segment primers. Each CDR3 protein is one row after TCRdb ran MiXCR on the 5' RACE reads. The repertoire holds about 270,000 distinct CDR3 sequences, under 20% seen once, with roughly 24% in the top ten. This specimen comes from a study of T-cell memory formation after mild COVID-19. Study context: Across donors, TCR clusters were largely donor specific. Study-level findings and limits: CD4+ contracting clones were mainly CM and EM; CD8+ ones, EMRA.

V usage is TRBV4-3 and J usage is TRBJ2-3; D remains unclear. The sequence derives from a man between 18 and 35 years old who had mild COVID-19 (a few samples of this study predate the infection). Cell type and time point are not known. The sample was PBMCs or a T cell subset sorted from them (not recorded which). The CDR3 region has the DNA TGCGCCAGCAGCCCTCACCCGACCTGGGAAAGCACAGATACGCAGTATTTT. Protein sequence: CASSPHPTWESTDTQYF.